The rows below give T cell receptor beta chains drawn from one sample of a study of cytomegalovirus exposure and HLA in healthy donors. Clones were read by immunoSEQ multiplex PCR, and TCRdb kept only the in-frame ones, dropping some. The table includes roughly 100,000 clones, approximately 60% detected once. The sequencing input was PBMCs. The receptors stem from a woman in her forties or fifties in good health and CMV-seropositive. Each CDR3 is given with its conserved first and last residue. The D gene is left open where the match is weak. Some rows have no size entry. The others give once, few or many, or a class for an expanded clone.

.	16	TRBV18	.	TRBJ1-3	CASSPPATGGGNTIYF	TGTGCCAGCTCACCACCGGCAACGGGGGGCGGAAACACCATATATTTT
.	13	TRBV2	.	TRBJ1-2	CASTPRIGDGYTF	TGTGCCAGCACCCCTCGAATAGGGGATGGCTACACCTTC
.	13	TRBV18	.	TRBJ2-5	CASSRENEETQYF	TGTGCCAGCTCACGGGAGAATGAAGAGACCCAGTACTTC
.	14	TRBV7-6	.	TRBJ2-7	CASSLQDSTYEQYF	TGTGCCAGCAGCTTACAGGACAGTACCTACGAGCAGTACTTC
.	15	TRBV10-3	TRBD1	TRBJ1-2	CAISESPGQGYGYTF	TGTGCCATCAGTGAGTCACCCGGACAGGGCTATGGCTACACCTTC
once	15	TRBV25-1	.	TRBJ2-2	CASSLKEGTTGELFF	TGTGCCAGCAGTTTAAAGGAGGGAACCACCGGGGAGCTGTTTTTT
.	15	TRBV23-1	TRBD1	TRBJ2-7	CASSQSLDRGYEQYF	TGCGCCAGCAGTCAATCGCTGGACAGGGGCTACGAGCAGTACTTC
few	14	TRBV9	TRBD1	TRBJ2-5	CASSVGDSQETQYF	TGTGCCAGCAGCGTAGGGGACAGCCAAGAGACCCAGTACTTC
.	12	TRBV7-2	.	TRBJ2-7	CASSLVGDEQYF	TGTGCCAGCAGCTTAGTAGGAGACGAGCAGTACTTC
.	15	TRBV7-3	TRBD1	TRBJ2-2	CASSLGQEDTGELFF	TGTGCCAGCAGCCTGGGACAGGAGGATACCGGGGAGCTGTTTTTT
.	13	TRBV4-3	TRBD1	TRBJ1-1	CASSQYTGALAFF	TGCGCCAGCAGCCAGTACACAGGGGCATTGGCTTTCTTT
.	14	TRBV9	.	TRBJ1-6	CASSDADRSAPLHF	TGTGCCAGCAGCGACGCTGATAGAAGTGCACCCCTCCACTTT
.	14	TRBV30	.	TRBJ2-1	CAWNGVSQLNEQFF	TGTGCCTGGAACGGGGTCTCTCAATTAAATGAGCAGTTCTTC
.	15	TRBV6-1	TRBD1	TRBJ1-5	CASSETRDRLQPQHF	TGTGCCAGCAGTGAGACGAGGGACAGGCTTCAGCCCCAGCATTTT
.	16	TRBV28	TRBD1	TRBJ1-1	CASRPQGAGRNTEAFF	TGTGCCAGCAGACCACAGGGGGCGGGGAGGAACACTGAAGCTTTCTTT
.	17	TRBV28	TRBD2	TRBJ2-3	CASSSYLAGVIEDTQYF	TGTGCCAGCAGTTCTTATCTAGCGGGGGTAATAGAAGATACGCAGTATTTT
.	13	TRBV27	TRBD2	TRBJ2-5	CASRGGIQETQYF	TGTGCCAGCAGGGGGGGGATTCAAGAGACCCAGTACTTC
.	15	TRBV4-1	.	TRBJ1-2	CARPLSRGENYGYTF	TGCGCCAGACCCCTCTCACGGGGGGAAAACTATGGCTACACCTTC
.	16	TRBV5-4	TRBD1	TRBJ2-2	CASSSDRALNTGELFF	TGTGCCAGCAGCTCCGACAGGGCCCTCAACACCGGGGAGCTGTTTTTT
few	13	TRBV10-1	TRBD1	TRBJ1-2	CAGPGTGDGGYTF	TGCGCCGGTCCCGGGACAGGGGACGGTGGCTACACCTTC
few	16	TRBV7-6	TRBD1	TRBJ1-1	CASSLRGQGMNTEAFF	TGTGCCAGCAGCTTACGAGGACAGGGGATGAACACTGAAGCTTTCTTT
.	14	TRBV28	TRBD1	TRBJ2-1	CASRPGQGFAEQFF	TGTGCCAGCAGGCCGGGACAGGGTTTCGCTGAGCAGTTCTTC
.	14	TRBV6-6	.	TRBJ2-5	CASRQGLLQETQYF	TGTGCCAGCAGGCAGGGACTGCTCCAAGAGACCCAGTACTTC
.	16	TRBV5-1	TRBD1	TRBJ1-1	CASSLGSGQTNTEAFF	TGCGCCAGCAGCTTGGGTTCGGGACAGACGAACACTGAAGCTTTCTTT
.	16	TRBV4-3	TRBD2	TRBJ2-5	CASSQDGPSGAGEQYF	TGCGCCAGCAGCCAAGATGGCCCTAGCGGGGCGGGGGAGCAGTACTTC
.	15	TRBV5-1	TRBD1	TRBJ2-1	CASSQPGQGGNEQFF	TGCGCCAGCAGCCAGCCGGGACAGGGAGGAAATGAGCAGTTCTTC
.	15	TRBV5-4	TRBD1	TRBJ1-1	CASSSRTGRFTEAFF	TGTGCCAGCAGCTCTAGGACAGGTAGATTCACTGAAGCTTTCTTT
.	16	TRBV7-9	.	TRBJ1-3	CASSPISTGHGNTIYF	TGTGCCAGCAGCCCCATTTCCACAGGGCATGGAAACACCATATATTTT
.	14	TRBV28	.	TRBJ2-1	CASKRQGSYNEQFF	TGTGCCAGCAAACGGCAGGGATCCTACAATGAGCAGTTCTTC
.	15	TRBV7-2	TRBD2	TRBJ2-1	CASSYRLAGYNEQFF	TGTGCCAGCAGCTATAGACTAGCGGGGTACAATGAGCAGTTCTTC
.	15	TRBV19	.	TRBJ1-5	CASTVRGNGNQPQHF	TGTGCCAGTACAGTTAGGGGAAATGGCAATCAGCCCCAGCATTTT
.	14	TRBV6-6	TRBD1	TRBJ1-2	CASSSRQGAGGYTF	TGTGCCAGCAGCTCCAGACAGGGGGCGGGCGGCTACACCTTC
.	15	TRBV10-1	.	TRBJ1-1	CASSESTAFNTEAFF	TGCGCCAGCAGTGAGTCGACAGCCTTCAACACTGAAGCTTTCTTT
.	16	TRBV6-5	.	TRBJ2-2	CASSYSVHPGTGELFF	TGTGCCAGCAGTTACTCGGTCCACCCAGGCACCGGGGAGCTGTTTTTT
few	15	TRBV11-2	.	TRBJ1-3	CASSLPAGSGNTIYF	TGTGCCAGCAGCTTACCTGCGGGGTCTGGAAACACCATATATTTT
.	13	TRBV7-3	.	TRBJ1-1	CASSSTRDTEAFF	TGTGCCAGCAGCTCAACTCGGGACACTGAAGCTTTCTTT
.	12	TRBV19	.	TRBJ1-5	CASSIGGQPQHF	TGTGCCAGTAGCATCGGGGGTCAGCCCCAGCATTTT
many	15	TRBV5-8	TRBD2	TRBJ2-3	CASSGGAGLTDTQYF	TGTGCCAGCAGCGGTGGAGCGGGGCTCACAGATACGCAGTATTTT
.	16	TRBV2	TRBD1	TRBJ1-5	CASSAIQGNSNQPQHF	TGTGCCAGCAGTGCTATACAGGGGAATAGCAATCAGCCCCAGCATTTT
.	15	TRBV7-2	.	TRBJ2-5	CASKRQVGYQETQYF	TGTGCCAGCAAGCGACAGGTTGGGTACCAAGAGACCCAGTACTTC
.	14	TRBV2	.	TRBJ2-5	CASSRPPRGETQYF	TGTGCCAGCAGCCGTCCCCCCCGAGGGGAGACCCAGTACTTC
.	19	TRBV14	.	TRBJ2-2	CASSQVPWKRGSDTGELFF	TGTGCCAGCAGCCAGGTCCCTTGGAAAAGGGGGTCGGACACCGGGGAGCTGTTTTTT
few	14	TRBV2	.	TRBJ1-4	CASREGSLNEKLFF	TGTGCCAGCAGGGAGGGGTCCCTTAATGAAAAACTGTTTTTT